Following are 22 T cell receptor beta chains from one sample sequenced in a study of beta chain features in type 1 diabetes. The study reverse transcribed the entire isolated RNA, so it sequenced expressed TCRB transcripts. Sequenced by immunoSEQ multiplex PCR; TCRdb stores in-frame clones only, minus some. The top ten hold roughly 1.9% of the sample, which has some 150,000 clones, around 10% seen once. The source material was central memory CD4+ T cells from blood. Every receptor here comes from a man between 18 and 35 years old in good health.

The chain links TRBV27 to TRBJ2-7; possible D gene TRBD2, 5 bases. CDR1 is MNHEY and CDR2 is SMNVEV in the germline V gene (reference sequence). V gave up 6 bases and J gave up 0 bases, with 15 bases separating them. CDR3 length: 15 amino acids. Written as DNA, the CDR3 is TGTGCCAGCAGCCCAGGACTGTATAGCTCCTACGAGCAGTACTTC. This sequence encodes CASSPGLYSSYEQYF.

The table lists this clone with a few counts. This chain connects TRBV9 to TRBJ2-1; no reliable D call. The germline V gene has CDR1 SGDLS and CDR2 YYNGEE. V lost 6 bases to trimming and J lost 0 bases, with 13 bases between them. This CDR3 contains 15 residues. The CDR3 spells CASTFDINSYNEQFF. For the CDR3, the DNA is TGTGCCAGCACCTTCGACATCAACTCCTACAATGAGCAGTTCTTC.

The chain recombines TRBV7-2 with TRBJ2-1; D is undetermined. CDR3 length: 11 amino acids. V was cut by 3 bases and J by 10 bases, with 7 bases left in between. CDR1 and CDR2 (germline): SGHTA, FQGNSA. The CDR3 nucleotides are TGTGCCAGCAGCTTCGAAGGGGAGCAGTTCTTC. The encoded protein is CASSFEGEQFF.

This clone turned up a few times. The CDR3 DNA is TGCAGCGTCCACCTTCGGACAGACGCAGTTAATGAAAAACTGTTTTTT. Translating it yields CSVHLRTDAVNEKLFF. The chain has TRBV29-1 and TRBJ1-4; perhaps TRBD1 as D (6 bases). This CDR3 region has 16 residues. Deletions cut 6 bases from V and 4 bases from J, with 21 bases between. Germline CDR1 and CDR2: SQVTM and ANQGSEA. The full variable domain, its missing parts supplied by reference TRBV29-1 and TRBJ1-4, is SAVISQKPSRDICQRGTSLTIQCQVDSQVTMMFWYRQQPGQSLTLIATANQGSEATYESGFVIDKFPISRPNLTFSTLTVSNMSPEDSSIYLCSVHLRTDAVNEKLFFGSGTQLSVL.

The chain couples TRBV7-2 to TRBJ2-5; no definite D call. Germline CDR1 is SGHTA and CDR2 is FQGNSA. The V end lost 2 bases, the J end lost 7 bases, and 8 bases lay between the germline ends. The CDR3 runs to 12 residues. As DNA, the CDR3 is TGTGCCAGCAGCTTAAGGAGTGGGACCCAGTACTTC. Protein: CASSLRSGTQYF.

This clone was counted ten times or more. The CDR3 region is CASSSGTGSRADTQYF. The DNA of the CDR3 is TGTGCCAGCAGTTCCGGGACAGGGAGTCGCGCAGATACGCAGTATTTT. The chain employs TRBV6-5 and TRBJ2-3; TRBD1 agrees at 9 bases. The CDR3 consists of 16 residues. V gave up 4 bases and J gave up 4 bases; unmatched junction bases: 9. Per the germline V gene, CDR1 is MNHEY and CDR2 is SVGAGI.

This clone came up a few times. The V call is TRBV28, the J call TRBJ2-2; TRBD1 aligns across 11 bases. The CDR3 length is 16 residues. Germline CDR1 is MDHEN and CDR2 is SYDVKM. V dropped 4 bases and J dropped 4; count of bases not matched to a gene: 5. The CDR3 sequence is CASSSAGTGGTGELFF. The CDR3 DNA follows: TGTGCCAGCAGTTCTGCGGGGACAGGGGGCACCGGGGAGCTGTTTTTT.

A few counts support this clone. The rearrangement joins TRBV2 to TRBJ2-7; TRBD1 agrees at 7 bases. Trimming took 7 bases from V and 6 from J; bases not matched to a gene: 12. The germline gives CDR1 SNHLY, CDR2 FYNNEI. The CDR3 has 14 amino acids. The CDR3 sequence: CASTGRGGAGEQYF. CDR3 in DNA: TGTGCCAGCACCGGTCGAGGGGGCGCGGGCGAGCAGTACTTC.

V usage is TRBV28 and J usage is TRBJ2-7, with TRBD1 matching over 7 bases. This CDR3 is built from 12 residues. Per the germline V gene, CDR1 is MDHEN and CDR2 is SYDVKM. V shed 7 bases and J 4 bases; nucleotides not matched to a gene: 4. The CDR3 region is CASIRGQYEQYF. The CDR3 DNA sequence: TGTGCCAGCATTAGGGGGCAGTACGAGCAGTACTTC.

This clone was seen at least ten times. The chain couples TRBV30 to TRBJ1-2; D might be TRBD1 (6 bases). The CDR3 length is 13 residues. Germline V gene lookup returns CDR1 GTSNPN and CDR2 SVGIG (reference sequence). The CDR3 region has the DNA TGTGCATCGCCACGGGGGGCAGGTTATGGCTACACCTTC. Translated, it gives CASPRGAGYGYTF.

This clone was observed a few times. The chain recombines TRBV7-8 with TRBJ2-7; tentatively, D is TRBD1 (6 bases). V was shortened by 3 bases and J by 6 bases, with 9 bases between the two germline ends. The CDR3 is 12 residues long. Germline assignment: CDR1 SGHVS and CDR2 FQNEAQ. The CDR3 reads CASSLVRGEQYF. The DNA of the CDR3 is TGTGCCAGCAGCTTGGTCAGGGGCGAGCAGTACTTC.

This clone showed up just a few times. This sequence joins TRBV4-2 and TRBJ2-2; the match to TRBD2 covers 8 bases. Germline loops: CDR1 LGHNA, CDR2 YNFKEQ. Trimming at V came to 4 bases and at J to 2 bases, leaving 9 bases not matched to a gene. CDR3 length equals 17 residues. CDR3 sequence reads: CASSPRGSGTNTGELFF. CDR3 DNA: TGTGCCAGCAGCCCTCGGGGTAGCGGGACTAACACCGGGGAGCTGTTTTTT.

This clone was found a few times. The V call is TRBV7-3, the J call TRBJ2-2; D is ambiguous. V dropped 2 bases and J dropped 8 bases, with 3 bases sitting between them. CDR3 size: 11 residues. In germline, CDR1 is SGHTA, CDR2 FQGTGA. Here the CDR3 reads CASSLRGELFF. The CDR3 DNA sequence: TGTGCCAGCAGCTTACGGGGGGAGCTGTTTTTT.

This clone was detected a few times. V and J are TRBV18 and TRBJ2-3; D gene ambiguous. V was pared by 6 bases and J by 4 bases, with 8 bases between. Looked up from germline, CDR1 is KGHSH and CDR2 is LQKENI. This CDR3 comprises 12 residues. CDR3 nucleotide sequence: TGTGCCAGCTCCCACCCGGCAGATACGCAGTATTTT. Amino acids: CASSHPADTQYF. The whole variable domain, remainder taken from reference TRBV18 and TRBJ2-3, is NAGVMQNPRHLVRRRGQEARLRCSPMKGHSHVYWYRQLPEEGLKFMVYLQKENIIDESGMPKERFSAEFPKEGPSILRIQQVVRGDSAAYFCASSHPADTQYFGPGTRLTVL.

In this sample, this clone turned up a few times. The gene calls are TRBV14 and TRBJ1-2; D gene uncertain. Germline V gene data show CDR1 as SGHDN and CDR2 as FVKESK. Trimming pared 8 bases from V and 3 bases from J, leaving 13 bases between. The CDR3 contains 13 residues. The CDR3 reads CASDSSAHYGYTF. In nucleotides, the CDR3 is TGTGCCAGCGATTCTTCTGCGCACTATGGCTACACCTTC.

The chain combines TRBV10-3 with TRBJ2-1; possibly TRBD2 for D (5 bases). The V end was cut by 4 bases, the J end by 3 bases, with 10 bases between. The CDR3 is 14 amino acids. Germline CDR1 reads ENHRY; CDR2 reads SYGVKD. CDR3 region: CAISVGSGYNEQFF. The CDR3 DNA reads TGTGCCATCAGTGTGGGGAGCGGCTACAATGAGCAGTTCTTC.

V usage is TRBV7-2 and J usage is TRBJ2-7; 9 bases match TRBD1. Germline V gives CDR1 SGHTA, CDR2 FQGNSA. With 1 base clipped from V and 2 bases from J, the junction kept 6 bases outside the gene matches. The CDR3 is 16 amino acids. The CDR3 nucleotides are TGTGCCAGCAGCTTAGTTGGGACAGGGATTACCTACGAGCAGTACTTC. Protein: CASSLVGTGITYEQYF.

This clone was detected ten times or more. The CDR3, as DNA: TGTGCCAGCAGTGTAACAACAGGGGCCATGCAGTACTTC. It encodes CASSVTTGAMQYF. The chain links TRBV28 to TRBJ2-5, with 7 bases fitting TRBD1. The CDR3 has 13 amino acids. V dropped 5 bases and J dropped 11; count of bases not matched to a gene: 11. Germline V gene lookup returns CDR1 MDHEN and CDR2 SYDVKM.

The J gene is TRBJ2-1, the V gene TRBV14; no firm D call. V lost 4 bases and J lost 0, with 7 bases in between. Germline V gene lookup returns CDR1 SGHDN and CDR2 FVKESK. The CDR3 has 14 residues. The CDR3 is CASSRESSYNEQFF. The CDR3 coding sequence is TGTGCCAGCAGCCGAGAAAGCTCCTACAATGAGCAGTTCTTC.

This clone appeared a few times. The chain recombines TRBV7-2 with TRBJ2-5; D call uncertain. V was cut by 5 bases and J by 0 bases, with 19 bases left in between. Per germline, CDR1 SGHTA and CDR2 FQGNSA. The CDR3 totals 17 residues. The CDR3 bases are TGTGCCAGCAGCCGCCTTCGGGCGGCCCAGTACCAAGAGACCCAGTACTTC. Its translation is CASSRLRAAQYQETQYF.

Only a few counts were recorded for this clone. The rearrangement joins TRBV14 to TRBJ1-1, with TRBD1 identical over 7 bases. The V segment lost 2 bases and the J segment 11 bases; nucleotides outside the gene matches: 8. The CDR3 totals 13 residues. Germline V lookup: CDR1 SGHDN, CDR2 FVKESK. The CDR3 is CASSQTLTGKAFF. The CDR3 bases are TGTGCCAGCAGCCAAACTCTGACAGGGAAGGCTTTCTTT. The entire variable domain, with the rest obtained from reference TRBV14 and TRBJ1-1, is as follows: EAGVTQFPSHSVIEKGQTVTLRCDPISGHDNLYWYRRVMGKEIKFLLHFVKESKQDESGMPNNRFLAERTGGTYSTLKVQPAELEDSGVYFCASSQTLTGKAFFGQGTRLTVV.

This sequence joins TRBV9 and TRBJ2-7, with TRBD1 matching over 8 bases. The CDR3 is made up of 16 amino acids. The germline V gene has CDR1 SGDLS and CDR2 YYNGEE. V shed 0 bases, J shed 8 bases, and the junction held 13 bases outside the gene matches. This chain's CDR3 is CASSVGAGTGSAQQYF. CDR3 sequence (DNA): TGTGCCAGCAGCGTAGGGGCCGGGACAGGATCGGCACAGCAGTACTTC.